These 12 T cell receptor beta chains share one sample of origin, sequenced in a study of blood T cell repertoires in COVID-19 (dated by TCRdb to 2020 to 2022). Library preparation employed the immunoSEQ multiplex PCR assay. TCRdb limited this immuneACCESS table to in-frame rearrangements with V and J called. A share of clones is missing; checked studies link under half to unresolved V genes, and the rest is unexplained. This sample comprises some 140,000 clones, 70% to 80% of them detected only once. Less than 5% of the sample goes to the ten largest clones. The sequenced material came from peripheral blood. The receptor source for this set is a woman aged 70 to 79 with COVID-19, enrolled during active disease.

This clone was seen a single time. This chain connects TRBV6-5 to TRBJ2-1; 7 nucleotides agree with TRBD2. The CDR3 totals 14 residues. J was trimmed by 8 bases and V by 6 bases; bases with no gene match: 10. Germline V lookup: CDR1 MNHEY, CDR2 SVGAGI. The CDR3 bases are TGTGCCAGCAGCAGGGAGACTAGCTTCGATGAGCAGTTCTTC. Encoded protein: CASSRETSFDEQFF.

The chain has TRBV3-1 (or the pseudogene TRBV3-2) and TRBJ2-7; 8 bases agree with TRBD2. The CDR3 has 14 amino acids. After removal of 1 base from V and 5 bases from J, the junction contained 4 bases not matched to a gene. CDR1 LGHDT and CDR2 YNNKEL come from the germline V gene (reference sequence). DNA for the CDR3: TGTGCCAGCAGCCAAGCGGGGGGGCCCAACGAGCAGTACTTC. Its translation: CASSQAGGPNEQYF.

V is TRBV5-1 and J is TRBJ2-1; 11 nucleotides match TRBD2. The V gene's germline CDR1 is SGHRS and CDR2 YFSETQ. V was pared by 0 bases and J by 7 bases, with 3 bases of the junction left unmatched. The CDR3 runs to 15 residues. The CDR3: CASSLGASGRNEQFF. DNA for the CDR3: TGCGCCAGCAGCTTGGGGGCTAGCGGGAGGAATGAGCAGTTCTTC.

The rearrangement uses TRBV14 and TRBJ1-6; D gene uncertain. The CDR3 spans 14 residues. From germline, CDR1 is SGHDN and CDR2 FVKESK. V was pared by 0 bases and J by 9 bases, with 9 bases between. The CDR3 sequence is CASSQEAVVSPLHF. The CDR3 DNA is TGTGCCAGCAGCCAAGAGGCAGTGGTTTCACCCCTCCACTTT. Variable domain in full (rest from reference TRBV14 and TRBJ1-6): EAGVTQFPSHSVIEKGQTVTLRCDPISGHDNLYWYRRVMGKEIKFLLHFVKESKQDESGMPNNRFLAERTGGTYSTLKVQPAELEDSGVYFCASSQEAVVSPLHFGNGTRLTVT.

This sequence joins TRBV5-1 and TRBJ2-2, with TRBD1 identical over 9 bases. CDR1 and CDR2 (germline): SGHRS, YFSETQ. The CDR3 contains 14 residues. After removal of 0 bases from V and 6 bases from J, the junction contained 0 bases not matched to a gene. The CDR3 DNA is TGCGCCAGCAGCTTGGGACAGGGGGCCGGGGAGCTGTTTTTT. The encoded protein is CASSLGQGAGELFF.

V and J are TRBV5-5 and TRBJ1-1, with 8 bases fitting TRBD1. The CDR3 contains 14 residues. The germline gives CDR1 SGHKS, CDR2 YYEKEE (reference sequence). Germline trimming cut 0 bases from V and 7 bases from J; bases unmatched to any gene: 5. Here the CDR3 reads CASSLGTGWNEAFF. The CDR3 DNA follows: TGTGCCAGCAGCTTGGGGACAGGGTGGAATGAAGCTTTCTTT.

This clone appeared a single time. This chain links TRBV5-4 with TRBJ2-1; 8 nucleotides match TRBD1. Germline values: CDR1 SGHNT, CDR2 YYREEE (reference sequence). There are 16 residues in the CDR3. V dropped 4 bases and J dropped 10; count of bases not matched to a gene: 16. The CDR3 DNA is TGTGCCAGCAGCCGCACCGGACAGGGATTGGAGAGAGAGCAGTTCTTC. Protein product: CASSRTGQGLEREQFF. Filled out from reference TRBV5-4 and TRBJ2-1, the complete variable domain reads ETGVTQSPTHLIKTRGQQVTLRCSSQSGHNTVSWYQQALGQGPQFIFQYYREEENGRGNFPPRFSGLQFPNYSSELNVNALELDDSALYLCASSRTGQGLEREQFFGPGTRLTVL.

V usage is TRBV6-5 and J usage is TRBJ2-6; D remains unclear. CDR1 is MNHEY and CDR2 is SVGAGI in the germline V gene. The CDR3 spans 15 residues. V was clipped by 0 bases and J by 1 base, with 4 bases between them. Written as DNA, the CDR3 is TGTGCCAGCAGTTACTCCCTGTCTGGGGCCAACGTCCTGACTTTC. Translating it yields CASSYSLSGANVLTF.

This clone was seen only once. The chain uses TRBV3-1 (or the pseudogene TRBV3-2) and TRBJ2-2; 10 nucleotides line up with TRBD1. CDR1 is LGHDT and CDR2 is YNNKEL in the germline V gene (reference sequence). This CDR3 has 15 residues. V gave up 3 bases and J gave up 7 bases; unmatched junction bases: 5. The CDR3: CASSQGTGEIGELFF. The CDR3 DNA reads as TGTGCCAGCAGCCAGGGGACAGGGGAAATCGGGGAGCTGTTTTTT.

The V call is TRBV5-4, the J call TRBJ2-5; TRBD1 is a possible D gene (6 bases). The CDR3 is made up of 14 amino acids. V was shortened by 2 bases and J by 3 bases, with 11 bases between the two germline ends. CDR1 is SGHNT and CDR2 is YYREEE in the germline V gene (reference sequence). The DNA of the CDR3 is TGTGCCAGCAGCTTCCCCGGGACAAAAGAGACCCAGTACTTC. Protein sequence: CASSFPGTKETQYF.

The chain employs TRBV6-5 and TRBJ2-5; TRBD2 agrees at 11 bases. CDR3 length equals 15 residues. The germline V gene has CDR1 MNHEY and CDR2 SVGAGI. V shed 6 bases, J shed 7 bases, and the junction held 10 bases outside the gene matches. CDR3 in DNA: TGTGCCAGCAGACCGGGTTCGACTAGCGGGGTGACCCAGTACTTC. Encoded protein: CASRPGSTSGVTQYF.

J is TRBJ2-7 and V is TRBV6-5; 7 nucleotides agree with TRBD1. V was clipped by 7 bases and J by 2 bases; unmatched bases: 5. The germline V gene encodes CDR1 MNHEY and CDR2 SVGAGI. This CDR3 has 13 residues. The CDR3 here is CASTQGPTYEQYF. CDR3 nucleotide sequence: TGTGCCAGCACACAGGGGCCCACCTACGAGCAGTACTTC.